The 26 T cell receptor beta chains presented below share a single source sample, sequenced in a study of OX40 agonist ivuxolimab in advanced cancers. Clones were read by immunoSEQ multiplex PCR, and TCRdb kept only the in-frame ones, dropping some. The table shows more than 65,000 clones, with roughly four fifths occurring only once. The source material was CD4+ or CD8+ T cells sorted from blood, sampled in a trial of the OX40 agonist ivuxolimab. Source of these receptors: an adult with an advanced solid tumor such as melanoma, head and neck, liver or kidney cancer.

This chain connects TRBV18 to TRBJ1-5; the match to TRBD1 covers 7 bases. This CDR3 spans 16 amino acids. V shed 3 bases and J 0 bases; nucleotides not matched to a gene: 5. CDR1 KGHSH and CDR2 LQKENI come from the germline V gene. The CDR3 region is CASSPGQVGSNQPQHF. The CDR3 DNA reads TGTGCCAGCTCACCTGGACAGGTGGGTAGCAATCAGCCCCAGCATTTT.

This clone has ten or more counts. The chain recombines TRBV5-4 with TRBJ2-7; 10 nucleotides line up with TRBD2. Germline V gene lookup returns CDR1 SGHNT and CDR2 YYREEE (reference sequence). This CDR3 has 14 amino acids. J gave up 6 bases and V 0 bases, and 3 bases lay outside the gene matches. CDR3 loop: CASSLGAGGGEQYF. The DNA of the CDR3 is TGTGCCAGCAGCTTGGGAGCGGGAGGGGGCGAGCAGTACTTC.

V is TRBV27 and J is TRBJ1-2; D unresolved. This CDR3 is built from 13 residues. CDR1 is MNHEY, CDR2 SMNVEV, per germline (reference sequence). V was clipped by 2 bases and J by 5 bases, with 9 bases between them. The CDR3 nucleotides are TGTGCCAGCAGTTTAAGAAGGGAATATGGCTACACCTTC. It yields the protein CASSLRREYGYTF.

The V and J genes are TRBV28 and TRBJ1-3, with 7 bases identical to TRBD1. There are 16 residues in the CDR3. The germline gives CDR1 MDHEN, CDR2 SYDVKM. J was trimmed by 2 bases and V by 3 bases; bases with no gene match: 7. The CDR3 loop reads CASSLRGRPAGNTIYF. CDR3 nucleotide sequence: TGTGCCAGCAGTTTGAGGGGGCGGCCGGCTGGAAACACCATATATTTT.

This chain joins TRBV6-5 and TRBJ2-3, with D possibly TRBD2 on 5 matching bases. The V gene's germline CDR1 is MNHEY and CDR2 SVGAGI. This CDR3 has 16 amino acids. The V gene lost 2 bases and the J gene lost 1 base, with 13 bases spanning the gap. The CDR3 here is CASSYRAGWGTDTQYF. Here the CDR3 DNA reads TGTGCCAGCAGTTACCGGGCGGGTTGGGGCACAGATACGCAGTATTTT.

The count of this clone is one. The J gene is TRBJ1-2, the V gene TRBV19; TRBD1 matches 8 bases. The CDR3 is made up of 12 amino acids. Per germline, CDR1 LNHDA and CDR2 SQIVND (reference sequence). V trimming: 5 bases; J trimming: 7 bases; junction bases outside the gene matches: 3. Written as DNA, the CDR3 is TGTGCCAGTAGTCAGGGGGCGCGTGGCTACACCTTC. The encoded protein is CASSQGARGYTF.

This chain uses TRBV6-5 with TRBJ2-2; tentatively, D is TRBD2 (6 bases). Per the germline V gene, CDR1 is MNHEY and CDR2 is SVGAGI. The CDR3 is 14 amino acids. The V gene lost 3 bases and the J gene lost 7 bases, with 12 bases spanning the gap. The CDR3 nucleotides read TGTGCCAGCAGTTATCGACGGGAGAGCGGGGAGCTGTTTTTT. As protein: CASSYRRESGELFF.

The chain employs TRBV15 and TRBJ2-1, with 7 bases lining up with TRBD2. The length of the CDR3 is 13 residues. The junction had 2 bases not matched to a gene; V was cut back by 1 base and J by 8 bases. CDR1 and CDR2 (germline): LNHNV, YYDKDF (reference sequence). The CDR3 sequence: CATSRGAGDEQFF. The DNA of the CDR3 is TGTGCCACCAGCAGAGGGGCGGGAGATGAGCAGTTCTTC.

The chain combines TRBV30 with TRBJ2-1; 10 bases align to TRBD2. Germline V gene data show CDR1 as GTSNPN and CDR2 as SVGIG (reference sequence). J was trimmed by 9 bases and V by 2 bases; bases with no gene match: 10. The CDR3 spans 15 residues. Here the CDR3 reads CAWSTISGGPGEQFF. DNA of the CDR3: TGTGCCTGGAGTACGATTAGCGGGGGGCCAGGTGAGCAGTTCTTC.

The CDR3 loop reads CASSYGGAQYF. CDR3 DNA: TGTGCCAGCAGTTACGGGGGGGCCCAGTACTTC. V and J are TRBV6-5 and TRBJ2-5; 7 bases agree with TRBD2. The CDR3 extends over 11 amino acids. The germline gives CDR1 MNHEY, CDR2 SVGAGI. V lost 2 bases to trimming and J lost 9 bases; unmatched junction nucleotides: 0.

The rearrangement links TRBV9 to TRBJ1-1; D call uncertain. V lost 5 bases, J lost 4 bases, and 12 bases lay in between. The CDR3 loop spans 13 amino acids. Germline CDR1 is SGDLS and CDR2 is YYNGEE. The CDR3 DNA is TGTGCCAGCAGTCCCCCGGACGGCACTGAAGCTTTCTTT. This sequence encodes CASSPPDGTEAFF.

This clone has only a few counts. The chain carries TRBV15 and TRBJ1-5; D uncertain. Germline lookup yields CDR1 LNHNV and CDR2 YYDKDF (reference sequence). The length of the CDR3 is 16 residues. Trimming left V 0 bases short and J 1 base short, with 10 bases between. Written as DNA, the CDR3 is TGTGCCACCAGCAGAGATCCTCTCGGGAGCAATCAGCCCCAGCATTTT. Encoded protein: CATSRDPLGSNQPQHF.

CDR3 sequence (DNA): TGTGCCTGGAGCTTTGATTGGGGAGATCATACGCAGTATTTT. Translation: CAWSFDWGDHTQYF. The J gene is TRBJ2-3, the V gene TRBV30, with D tentatively TRBD2 (5 bases). The V end lost 3 bases, the J end lost 7 bases, and 17 bases lay between the germline ends. This CDR3 spans 14 amino acids. Per the germline V gene, CDR1 is GTSNPN and CDR2 is SVGIG (reference sequence). Combining the CDR3 with reference TRBV30 and TRBJ2-3 gives the whole variable domain SQTIHQWPATLVQPVGSPLSLECTVEGTSNPNLYWYRQAAGRGLQLLFYSVGIGQISSEVPQNLSASRPQDRQFILSSKKLLLSDSGFYLCAWSFDWGDHTQYFGPGTRLTVL.

With regard to this clone: The sample has other DNA sequences that encode this CDR3 too. The chain uses TRBV7-2 and TRBJ2-2; D is unresolved. From germline, CDR1 is SGHTA and CDR2 FQGNSA. This CDR3 comprises 15 residues. V was cut by 1 base and J by 2 bases, with 8 bases left in between. CDR3 nucleotide sequence: TGTGCCAGCAGCTTAGGTCCGGCAAACACCGGGGAGCTGTTTTTT. Translated: CASSLGPANTGELFF.

Within the sample, this clone is large. CDR3 bases: TGCGCCAGCAGCCCCGGGACACTGACCGAGCAGTACTTC. Translation: CASSPGTLTEQYF. The V and J genes are TRBV10-1 and TRBJ2-7; D possibly corresponds to TRBD1 (6 bases). V lost 6 bases and J lost 6, with 15 bases in between. CDR1 is WNHNN, CDR2 SYGVQD, per germline (reference sequence). This CDR3 is 13 amino acids long.

This clone was observed a few times. The chain uses TRBV7-2 and TRBJ2-7; weak D call: TRBD2 (5 bases). Germline V gene sequence: CDR1 SGHTA, CDR2 FQGNSA. Between the trimmed V and J ends, which lost 4 bases and 2 bases, there was a span of 12 bases. The CDR3 has 14 amino acids. CDR3 nucleotides: TGTGCCAGCAGCTCCGGTGGAGGACCCTACGAGCAGTACTTC. Its protein product is CASSSGGGPYEQYF.

In this sample, this clone turned up a few times. V gene TRBV6-6 combines with J gene TRBJ2-5, with a tentative D call TRBD1 (6 bases). Trimming removed 6 bases from V and 5 bases from J, with 13 bases in between. This CDR3 has 13 amino acids. Germline V gene lookup returns CDR1 MNHNY and CDR2 SVGAGI (reference sequence). The CDR3 sequence: CASRFDRSETQYF. In DNA, the CDR3 is TGTGCCAGCAGATTCGACAGGTCCGAGACCCAGTACTTC.

This sequence joins TRBV5-1 and TRBJ2-7; D remains unclear. The CDR3 spans 14 residues. The V and J ends lost 2 bases and 6 bases respectively, with 15 bases between them. Germline CDR1 is SGHRS and CDR2 is YFSETQ. This CDR3 is CASSLETPLGEQYF. The CDR3 DNA reads as TGCGCCAGCAGCTTAGAGACTCCCCTCGGCGAGCAGTACTTC.

The chain links TRBV7-8 to TRBJ1-3, with D possibly matching TRBD1 (5 bases). The CDR3 spans 16 residues. In germline, CDR1 is SGHVS, CDR2 FQNEAQ. V lost 1 base and J 2 bases, leaving 12 bases between the germline ends. The CDR3 bases are TGTGCCAGCAGCTTAGTACAGGAAAATACTGGAAACACCATATATTTT. Translated, it gives CASSLVQENTGNTIYF.

The chain recombines TRBV5-5 with TRBJ1-1; D is possibly TRBD1 (5 bases). CDR1 and CDR2 (germline): SGHKS, YYEKEE (reference sequence). The CDR3 runs 13 residues. Between the trimmed V and J ends, which lost 2 bases and 5 bases, there was a span of 10 bases. CDR3 loop: CASSFRAGTEAFF. CDR3 in DNA: TGTGCCAGCAGCTTCAGGGCTGGAACTGAAGCTTTCTTT.

The V and J genes are TRBV10-3 and TRBJ2-3; no firm D call. This CDR3 is built from 14 residues. V lost 5 bases and J lost 0, with 9 bases in between. The V gene's germline CDR1 is ENHRY and CDR2 SYGVKD. The CDR3 coding sequence is TGTGCCATCAGTACCCAGACTAGCACAGATACGCAGTATTTT. This translates into CAISTQTSTDTQYF.

The rearrangement uses TRBV11-3 and TRBJ2-1; 9 positions match TRBD2. The CDR3 has 19 residues. The germline V gene has CDR1 SGHNT and CDR2 YENEEA. V gave up 2 bases and J gave up 6 bases; unmatched junction bases: 17. As DNA, the CDR3 is TGTGCCAGCAGCTTACGAAGTAGCGGGGGTCCTAGGGAGGGCAATGAGCAGTTCTTC. It translates to CASSLRSSGGPREGNEQFF.

The chain couples TRBV5-6 to TRBJ2-3; D is unclear. Per germline, CDR1 SGHDT and CDR2 YYEEEE. V was trimmed by 5 bases and J by 2 bases, leaving 12 bases between them. This CDR3 is built from 14 residues. CDR3 sequence (DNA): TGTGCCAGCAGTTATGTGGGGTACACAGATACGCAGTATTTT. Residues: CASSYVGYTDTQYF.

The rearrangement joins TRBV5-4 to TRBJ2-3; tentatively, D is TRBD2 (6 bases). CDR3 size: 15 residues. The germline V gene has CDR1 SGHNT and CDR2 YYREEE (reference sequence). With 0 bases removed from V and 1 base from J, the gap between germline ends came to 9 bases. This chain's CDR3 is CASSLDPGGTDTQYF. The DNA for the CDR3 is TGTGCCAGCAGCTTGGATCCGGGGGGCACAGATACGCAGTATTTT.

V usage is TRBV30 and J usage is TRBJ1-3, with unresolved D. The V gene lost 1 base and the J gene lost 0 bases, with 13 bases spanning the gap. Germline loops: CDR1 GTSNPN, CDR2 SVGIG (reference sequence). This CDR3 contains 16 residues. For the CDR3, the DNA is TGTGCCTGGAGTGATTTGTCCGGGTACTCTGGAAACACCATATATTTT. This gives the protein CAWSDLSGYSGNTIYF.

V and J are TRBV9 and TRBJ2-2, with D uncertain. CDR3 length: 16 amino acids. V shed 0 bases and J shed 0 bases, with 9 bases lying between them. In germline, CDR1 is SGDLS, CDR2 YYNGEE. CDR3 sequence reads: CASSVGNNANTGELFF. The CDR3, as DNA: TGTGCCAGCAGCGTAGGAAATAATGCGAACACCGGGGAGCTGTTTTTT. The full variable domain, with the rest looked up from reference TRBV9 and TRBJ2-2, is DSGVTQTPKHLITATGQRVTLRCSPRSGDLSVYWYQQSLDQGLQFLIQYYNGEERAKGNILERFSAQQFPDLHSELNLSSLELGDSALYFCASSVGNNANTGELFFGEGSRLTVL.